This T cell receptor beta chain was sequenced for a study of T cells expressing NK-cell markers. Following a re-call of the 5' RACE reads, TCRdb has one entry per CDR3 protein and lacks DNA. Recorded for this sample: roughly 180,000 distinct CDR3 sequences. The CDR3 is made up of 13 amino acids. Germline V gives CDR1 LGHNT, CDR2 FRNRAP. This chain joins TRBV12-5 and TRBJ2-1. Sequencing was performed on blood T cells: a sorted CD56 or NKG2C T cell subset, CD4+ or CD8+ T cells, or bulk PBMC T cells (not recorded which). This sequence was found in a man aged 18 to 70 in good health. CDR3 amino acids: CASGLGFQDEQFF.